The subject of this entry is one TCR beta chain. The antigen remains unidentified. The entry originates in a study of beta chain features in type 1 diabetes. About the research overall: There was similarity between patients and healthy donors in age, gender and cell yields.

Deletions cut 2 bases from V and 5 bases from J, with 13 bases between. This CDR3 has 13 residues. CDR1 is SQVTM and CDR2 is ANQGSEA in the germline V gene. The investigators reverse transcribed all of the isolated RNA, so they sequenced expressed TCRB transcripts. Sequenced by immunoSEQ multiplex PCR; TCRdb stores in-frame clones only, minus some. The sample shows 640,000 or so clones, over 10% of them seen only once. Findings and caveats of the study: Reads derived from cDNA could over-represent cells showing high TCR expression. Any PCR bias toward short templates would affect both groups alike. Shorter TCRB CDR3s, moderately but significantly so, were found in Type 1 diabetes patients in all four CD4+ subsets.

Material: naive CD4+ T cells from blood. The sequence was obtained from a man younger than 30 with type 1 diabetes. The J gene is TRBJ2-7, the V gene TRBV29-1; D is undetermined. CDR3 residues: CSVEWGFGDEQYF. CDR3 DNA sequence: TGCAGCGTTGAATGGGGTTTTGGGGACGAGCAGTACTTC.